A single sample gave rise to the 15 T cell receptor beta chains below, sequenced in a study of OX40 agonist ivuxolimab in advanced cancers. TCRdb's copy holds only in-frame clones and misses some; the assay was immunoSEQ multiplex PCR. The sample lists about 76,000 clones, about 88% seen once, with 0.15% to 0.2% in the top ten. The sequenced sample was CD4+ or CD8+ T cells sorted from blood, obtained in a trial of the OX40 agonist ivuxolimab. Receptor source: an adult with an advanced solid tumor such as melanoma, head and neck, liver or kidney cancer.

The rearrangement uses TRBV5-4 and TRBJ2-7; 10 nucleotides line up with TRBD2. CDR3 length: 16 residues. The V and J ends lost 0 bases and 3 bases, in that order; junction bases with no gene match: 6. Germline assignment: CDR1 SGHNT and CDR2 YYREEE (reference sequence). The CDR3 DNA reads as TGTGCCAGCAGCTTGGGGACTAGCGGCCAGTTCTACGAGCAGTACTTC. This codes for CASSLGTSGQFYEQYF.

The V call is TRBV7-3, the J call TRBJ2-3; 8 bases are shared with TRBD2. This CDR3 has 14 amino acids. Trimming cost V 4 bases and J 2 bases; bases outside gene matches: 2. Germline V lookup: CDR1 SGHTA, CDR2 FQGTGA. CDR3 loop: CASSSGGDTDTQYF. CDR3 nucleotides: TGTGCCAGCAGCTCCGGGGGGGACACAGATACGCAGTATTTT.

For the CDR3, the DNA is TGTGCCATCAGCCAGCAGGGGACCAACAATGAGCAGTTCTTC. It specifies CAISQQGTNNEQFF. V and J are TRBV10-3 and TRBJ2-1; tentatively, D is TRBD1 (6 bases). Germline V gives CDR1 ENHRY, CDR2 SYGVKD. The CDR3 loop spans 14 amino acids. V was clipped by 6 bases and J by 5 bases, with 14 bases between them.

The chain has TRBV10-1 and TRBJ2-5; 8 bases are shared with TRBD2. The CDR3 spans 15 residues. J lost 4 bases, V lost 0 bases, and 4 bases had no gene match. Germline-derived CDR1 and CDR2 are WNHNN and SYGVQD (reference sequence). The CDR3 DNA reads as TGCGCCAGCAGTGAGTCGGCGGGGGGCGGAGAGACCCAGTACTTC. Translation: CASSESAGGGETQYF.

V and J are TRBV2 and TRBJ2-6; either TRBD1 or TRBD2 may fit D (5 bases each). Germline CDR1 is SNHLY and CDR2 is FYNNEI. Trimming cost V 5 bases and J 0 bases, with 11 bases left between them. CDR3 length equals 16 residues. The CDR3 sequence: CASSPGRFSGANVLTF. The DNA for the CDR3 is TGTGCCAGCAGTCCGGGACGATTCTCTGGGGCCAACGTCCTGACTTTC.

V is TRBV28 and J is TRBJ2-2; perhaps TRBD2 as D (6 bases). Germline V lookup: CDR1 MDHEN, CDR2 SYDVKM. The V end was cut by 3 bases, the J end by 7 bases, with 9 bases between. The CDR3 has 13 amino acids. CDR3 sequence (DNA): TGTGCCAGCAGTTTTGGCGGGATCGGGGAGCTGTTTTTT. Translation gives CASSFGGIGELFF. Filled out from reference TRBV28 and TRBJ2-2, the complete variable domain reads DVKVTQSSRYLVKRTGEKVFLECVQDMDHENMFWYRQDPGLGLRLIYFSYDVKMKEKGDIPEGYSVSREKKERFSLILESASTNQTSMYLCASSFGGIGELFFGEGSRLTVL.

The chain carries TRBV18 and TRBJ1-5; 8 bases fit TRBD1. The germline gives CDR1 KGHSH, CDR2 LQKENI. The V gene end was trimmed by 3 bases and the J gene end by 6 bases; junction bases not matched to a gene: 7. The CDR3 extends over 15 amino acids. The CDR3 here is CASSPLSGTGQPQHF. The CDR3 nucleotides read TGTGCCAGCTCACCGCTTTCGGGGACAGGTCAGCCCCAGCATTTT.

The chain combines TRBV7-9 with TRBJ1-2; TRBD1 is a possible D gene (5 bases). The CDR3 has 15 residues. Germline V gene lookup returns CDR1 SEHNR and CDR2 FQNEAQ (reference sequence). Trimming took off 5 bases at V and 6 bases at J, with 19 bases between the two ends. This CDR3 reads CASSVEYRGQNGYTF. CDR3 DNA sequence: TGTGCCAGCAGCGTCGAATACCGGGGCCAAAATGGCTACACCTTC. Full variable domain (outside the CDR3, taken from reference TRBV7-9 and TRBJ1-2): DTGVSQNPRHKITKRGQNVTFRCDPISEHNRLYWYRQTLGQGPEFLTYFQNEAQLEKSRLLSDRFSAERPKGSFSTLEIQRTEQGDSAMYLCASSVEYRGQNGYTFGSGTRLTVV.

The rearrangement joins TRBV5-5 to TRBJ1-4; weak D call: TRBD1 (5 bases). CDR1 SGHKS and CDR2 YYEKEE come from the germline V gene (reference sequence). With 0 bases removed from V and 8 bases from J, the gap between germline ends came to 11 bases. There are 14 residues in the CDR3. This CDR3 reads CASSLGGAWEKLFF. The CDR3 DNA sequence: TGTGCCAGCAGCTTGGGAGGGGCCTGGGAAAAACTGTTTTTT.

CDR3 nucleotides: TGTGCCTGGAGTCCGCCTATGTCTCGGAGGGAGACCCAGTACTTC. Protein product: CAWSPPMSRRETQYF. J is TRBJ2-5 and V is TRBV30; a weak D match, TRBD2 (5 bases). Germline lookup yields CDR1 GTSNPN and CDR2 SVGIG (reference sequence). This CDR3 is built from 15 residues. V lost 2 bases to trimming and J lost 5 bases, with 18 bases between them.

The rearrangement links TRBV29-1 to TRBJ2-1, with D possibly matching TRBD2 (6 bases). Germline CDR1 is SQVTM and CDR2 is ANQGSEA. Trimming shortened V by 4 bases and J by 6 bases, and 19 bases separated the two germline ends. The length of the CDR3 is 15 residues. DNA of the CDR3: TGCAGCGTTGCTATAACTAGCAGCCGATTCAATGAGCAGTTCTTC. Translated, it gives CSVAITSSRFNEQFF.

CDR3: CASSFTGTGSTDTQYF. Written as DNA, the CDR3 is TGCGCCAGCAGCTTTACCGGGACAGGGAGCACAGATACGCAGTATTTT. This chain links TRBV5-1 with TRBJ2-3; 9 positions agree with TRBD1. Losses at the gene ends were 2 bases for V and 0 bases for J; bases not matched to a gene: 4. The CDR3 extends over 16 amino acids. CDR1 is SGHRS and CDR2 is YFSETQ in the germline V gene.

In nucleotides, the CDR3 is TGTGCCAGCAGTTGGACAGGGGATCAGCCCCAGCATTTT. Amino acids: CASSWTGDQPQHF. The rearrangement joins TRBV6-6 to TRBJ1-5, with 9 bases that match TRBD1. The germline CDR1 and CDR2 sequences are MNHNY and SVGAGI (reference sequence). The junction had 0 bases not matched to a gene; V was cut back by 4 bases and J by 5 bases. CDR3 length: 13 amino acids.

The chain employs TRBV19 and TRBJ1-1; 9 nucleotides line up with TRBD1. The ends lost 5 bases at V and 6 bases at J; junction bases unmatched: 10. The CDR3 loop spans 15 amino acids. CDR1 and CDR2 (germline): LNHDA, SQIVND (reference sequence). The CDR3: CASSSSGTGTSEAFF. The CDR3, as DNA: TGTGCCAGTAGTTCGTCCGGGACAGGGACATCTGAAGCTTTCTTT.

DNA for the CDR3: TGTGCCAGCAGCTCAGGGACAGGGGGGAATGGCTACACCTTC. Translated, it gives CASSSGTGGNGYTF. V usage is TRBV21-1 and J usage is TRBJ1-2; TRBD1 was called by the table and not checked on the DNA. TRBV21-1 is given as a pseudogene. The CDR3 runs to 14 residues.